Below are 17 T cell receptor beta chains sequenced from a single sample in a study of blood T cell repertoires in COVID-19. Assay used: immunoSEQ multiplex PCR; TCRdb lists only in-frame clones, some missing. The sample has some 100,000 clones, around 85% seen once. The sequenced material came from PBMCs or T cells enriched from blood (not recorded which). Source of these receptors: a woman in her forties or fifties who had recovered from COVID-19.

The genes are TRBV5-8 and TRBJ2-3; TRBD2 aligns across 8 bases. V lost 0 bases and J lost 2; bases outside the gene matches: 8. Germline-derived CDR1 and CDR2 are SGHTS and YDEGEE. The CDR3 contains 17 residues. CDR3 nucleotide sequence: TGTGCCAGCAGCTTGGCTTCCACTAGCGGATTCACAGATACGCAGTATTTT. It specifies CASSLASTSGFTDTQYF. Full variable domain (remainder filled in from reference TRBV5-8 and TRBJ2-3): EAGVTQSPTHLIKTRGQQATLRCSPISGHTSVYWYQQALGLGLQFLLWYDEGEERNRGNFPPRFSGRQFPNYSSELNVNALELEDSALYLCASSLASTSGFTDTQYFGPGTRLTVL.

The rearrangement links TRBV5-1 to TRBJ2-2; 7 bases are shared with TRBD1. The CDR3 runs 15 residues. V lost 4 bases, J lost 2 bases, and 5 bases stayed unmatched. Germline values: CDR1 SGHRS, CDR2 YFSETQ. CDR3 DNA sequence: TGCGCCAGCAGCCGACGACAGGGCAACACCGGGGAGCTGTTTTTT. It specifies CASSRRQGNTGELFF.

This chain connects TRBV24-1 to TRBJ2-7, with a possible D match to TRBD1 (6 bases). V gave up 5 bases and J gave up 6 bases, with 16 bases separating them. The CDR3 is 14 amino acids. Germline V gives CDR1 KGHDR, CDR2 SFDVKD. The CDR3: CATSGATTGSEQYF. The DNA for the CDR3 is TGTGCCACCAGTGGGGCTACAACAGGGTCCGAGCAGTACTTC.

The rearrangement joins TRBV27 to TRBJ2-4; possibly TRBD2 for D (5 bases). V lost 5 bases to trimming and J lost 9 bases, with 23 bases between them. The CDR3 totals 16 residues. Germline CDR1 MNHEY, CDR2 SMNVEV (reference sequence). The DNA for the CDR3 is TGTGCCAGCAGTCCCGAACTAGGCTTACGAGGGAGCATTCAGTACTTC. This encodes CASSPELGLRGSIQYF.

The V gene is TRBV25-1, the J gene TRBJ2-3; 9 nucleotides agree with TRBD2. Trimming removed 7 bases from V and 0 bases from J; junction bases left unmatched: 8. From germline, CDR1 is MGHDK and CDR2 SYGVNS. The length of the CDR3 is 16 residues. The CDR3 region is CASTPPLAGSTDTQYF. The DNA of the CDR3 is TGTGCCAGCACCCCACCCCTAGCGGGGAGCACAGATACGCAGTATTTT.

CDR3 coding DNA: TGTGCCAGCAGCTTAGAAGGAGGGCGTGGGATGAACACTGAAGCTTTCTTT. As protein: CASSLEGGRGMNTEAFF. This chain connects TRBV7-9 to TRBJ1-1; D is unresolved. This CDR3 has 17 amino acids. Germline CDR1 SEHNR, CDR2 FQNEAQ (reference sequence). Trimming cost V 1 base and J 0 bases, with 15 bases left between them. Full variable domain (outside the CDR3, taken from reference TRBV7-9 and TRBJ1-1): DTGVSQNPRHKITKRGQNVTFRCDPISEHNRLYWYRQTLGQGPEFLTYFQNEAQLEKSRLLSDRFSAERPKGSFSTLEIQRTEQGDSAMYLCASSLEGGRGMNTEAFFGQGTRLTVV.

This chain links TRBV9 with TRBJ2-1, with D perhaps matching TRBD2 (6 bases). The germline V gene encodes CDR1 SGDLS and CDR2 YYNGEE. The V gene lost 2 bases and the J gene lost 0 bases, with 12 bases spanning the gap. CDR3 size: 16 residues. The CDR3 loop reads CASSVLASSSYNEQFF. CDR3 DNA: TGTGCCAGCAGCGTCCTAGCGTCGAGCTCCTACAATGAGCAGTTCTTC.

This clone was counted many times. V and J are TRBV2 and TRBJ1-2; 9 positions agree with TRBD1. CDR1 is SNHLY and CDR2 is FYNNEI in the germline V gene. This CDR3 region has 13 residues. Unmatched junction bases numbered 3, after V lost 2 bases and J lost 8 bases. The CDR3 DNA reads TGTGCCAGCAGTGAAACAGGGGGCGCGGGCTACACCTTC. This sequence encodes CASSETGGAGYTF. The full variable domain, completed using reference TRBV2 and TRBJ1-2, is EPEVTQTPSHQVTQMGQEVILRCVPISNHLYFYWYRQILGQKVEFLVSFYNNEISEKSEIFDDQFSVERPDGSNFTLKIRSTKLEDSAMYFCASSETGGAGYTFGSGTRLTVV.

V gene TRBV27 combines with J gene TRBJ1-2; no reliable D call. This CDR3 region has 14 residues. The ends were cut back, 6 bases at V and 6 bases at J, with 17 bases in the middle. Germline V lookup: CDR1 MNHEY, CDR2 SMNVEV (reference sequence). The CDR3 region is CASSSTGRADGYTF. The DNA for the CDR3 is TGTGCCAGCAGCTCCACGGGGAGGGCGGATGGCTACACCTTC.

This chain uses TRBV6-5 with TRBJ2-3; 13 nucleotides align to TRBD2. The germline CDR1 and CDR2 sequences are MNHEY and SVGAGI. The CDR3 is 16 residues long. Trimming removed 4 bases from V and 2 bases from J; junction bases left unmatched: 3. The CDR3 loop is CASSSGLAGNTDTQYF. Written as DNA, the CDR3 is TGTGCCAGCAGTTCGGGACTAGCGGGGAACACAGATACGCAGTATTTT.

This clone is a singleton in its sample. The rearrangement joins TRBV7-9 to TRBJ2-3; 12 nucleotides line up with TRBD1. The trim removed 5 bases at V and 7 bases at J, leaving 7 bases unmatched. The CDR3 has 15 residues. The germline gives CDR1 SEHNR, CDR2 FQNEAQ (reference sequence). The CDR3 region is CASSPGTGGANTQYF. As DNA, the CDR3 is TGTGCCAGCAGCCCCGGGACAGGGGGCGCGAATACGCAGTATTTT.

In its sample, this clone ranks as medium-sized. This sequence joins TRBV19 and TRBJ1-5; 8 nucleotides match TRBD1. The V gene's germline CDR1 is LNHDA and CDR2 SQIVND (reference sequence). This CDR3 is built from 15 residues. Trimming removed 1 base from V and 5 bases from J; junction bases left unmatched: 4. This CDR3 reads CASSIGSGGYQPQHF. Here the CDR3 DNA reads TGTGCCAGTAGTATAGGATCAGGGGGCTATCAGCCCCAGCATTTT. Variable domain in full (rest from reference TRBV19 and TRBJ1-5): DGGITQSPKYLFRKEGQNVTLSCEQNLNHDAMYWYRQDPGQGLRLIYYSQIVNDFQKGDIAEGYSVSREKKESFPLTVTSAQKNPTAFYLCASSIGSGGYQPQHFGDGTRLSIL.

The chain is built from TRBV28 and TRBJ2-7, with 11 bases lining up with TRBD2. This CDR3 region has 16 residues. J gave up 2 bases and V 4 bases, and 7 bases lay outside the gene matches. Germline V gene lookup returns CDR1 MDHEN and CDR2 SYDVKM. CDR3 nucleotide sequence: TGTGCCAGCAGTTCAACTAGCGGGAGTATCACCTACGAGCAGTACTTC. The encoded protein is CASSSTSGSITYEQYF. Full variable domain (rest looked up from reference TRBV28 and TRBJ2-7): DVKVTQSSRYLVKRTGEKVFLECVQDMDHENMFWYRQDPGLGLRLIYFSYDVKMKEKGDIPEGYSVSREKKERFSLILESASTNQTSMYLCASSSTSGSITYEQYFGPGTRLTVT.

This clone has at least ten counts. This sample includes further DNA sequences coding for the same CDR3. This chain links TRBV6-4 with TRBJ1-6; D gene unclear. V lost 2 bases and J 7 bases, leaving 6 bases between the germline ends. CDR3 length: 13 amino acids. In germline, CDR1 is MRHNA, CDR2 SNTAGT. The CDR3 region has the DNA TGTGCCAGCAGTGACCGGGAAAATTCACCCCTCCACTTT. Residues: CASSDRENSPLHF.

The rearrangement joins TRBV5-4 to TRBJ2-2; 7 nucleotides match TRBD1. The CDR3 length is 16 residues. Looked up from germline, CDR1 is SGHNT and CDR2 is YYREEE (reference sequence). V lost 1 base and J lost 6; bases outside the gene matches: 9. CDR3 sequence (DNA): TGTGCCAGCAGCTTGTACATTACAGGGGATTCCGGGGAGCTGTTTTTT. Residues: CASSLYITGDSGELFF.

The V call is TRBV24-1, the J call TRBJ2-6, with a weak D call TRBD2 (6 bases). The ends were cut back, 4 bases at V and 4 bases at J, with 16 bases in the middle. Germline assignment: CDR1 KGHDR and CDR2 SFDVKD. The CDR3 length is 17 residues. The CDR3 loop is CATSESRSGPGANVLTF. DNA for the CDR3: TGTGCCACCAGTGAATCCCGCAGCGGGCCCGGGGCCAACGTCCTGACTTTC.

This sequence joins TRBV28 and TRBJ1-4; 8 nucleotides align to TRBD1. With 8 bases clipped from V and 8 bases from J, the junction kept 7 bases outside the gene matches. Germline CDR1 is MDHEN and CDR2 is SYDVKM. This CDR3 spans 13 amino acids. This CDR3 reads CASGGQGREKLFF. CDR3 nucleotides: TGTGCCAGCGGAGGACAGGGAAGGGAAAAACTGTTTTTT.